Listed below are T cell receptor beta chains from one sample, sequenced in a study of T-cell memory formation after mild COVID-19. TCRdb processed the 5' RACE reads anew with MiXCR; each CDR3 protein has one entry. The table includes tens of thousands of distinct CDR3 sequences, roughly 13% detected once. The sample was PBMCs or a T cell subset sorted from them (not recorded which). These receptors were taken from an adult woman who had mild COVID-19 (a few samples of this study predate the infection). Cell type and time point are not known. Each CDR3 is given with its conserved first and last residue. A D gene is named only where the DNA matches it firmly. Only part of the rows carry a size: once, few, many, or a class if the clone is expanded.

J gene,CDR3 length,clone size,D gene,V gene,CDR3 DNA,CDR3 protein
TRBJ2-3,17,few,TRBD2,TRBV11-2,TGTGCCAGCAGCCCCCGACTAGCGGGGGGGAGGGATGATACGCAGTATTTT,CASSPRLAGGRDDTQYF
TRBJ1-3,14,NA,NA,TRBV9,TGTGCCAGCAGCTCCGGGGGGGCCGGAAACACCATATATTTT,CASSSGGAGNTIYF
TRBJ2-3,16,NA,NA,TRBV7-9,TGTGCCAGCAGCTCGCCCTCCCAGGGGTCAGGAGATACGCAGTATTTT,CASSSPSQGSGDTQYF
TRBJ2-1,18,NA,TRBD2,TRBV6-5,TGTGCCAGCAGTTACTATCTCAGCGGGGGGACCTCCTACAATGAGCAGTTCTTC,CASSYYLSGGTSYNEQFF
TRBJ2-7,13,few,NA,TRBV12-3/TRBV12-4,TGTGCCAGCAGTCTCGTGGCATCTTACGAGCAGTACTTC,CASSLVASYEQYF
TRBJ2-2,14,few,NA,TRBV7-6,TGTGCCAGCAGCCCGGGACAGAACACCGGGGAGCTGTTTTTT,CASSPGQNTGELFF
TRBJ2-6,17,many,NA,TRBV7-9,TGTGCCAGCAGCTTCCAGGGTCTTGTCTCTGGGGCCAACGTCCTGACTTTC,CASSFQGLVSGANVLTF
TRBJ1-5,15,few,NA,TRBV9,TGTGCCAGCAGCGTAGACGCCAGACTCAATCAGCCCCAGCATTTT,CASSVDARLNQPQHF
TRBJ1-1,17,few,TRBD1,TRBV15,TGTGCCACCAGCAACTCTCCACAGACAGGGACAGACACTGAAGCTTTCTTT,CATSNSPQTGTDTEAFF
TRBJ2-1,16,few,TRBD2,TRBV14,TGTGCCAGCAGCCAAGAATGGCTAGCGGGAGACAATGAGCAGTTCTTC,CASSQEWLAGDNEQFF
TRBJ2-4,14,NA,NA,TRBV30,TGTGCCTGGAGTGTAGGGCAGGGTAGGGACATTCAGTACTTC,CAWSVGQGRDIQYF
TRBJ2-2,13,medium-sized,NA,TRBV7-6,TGTGCCAGCAGCTTAGGTACCAGGGGGGAGCTGTTTTTT,CASSLGTRGELFF
TRBJ2-7,14,many,NA,TRBV6-2/TRBV6-3,TGTGCCAGCAGCCTCCGGGACGGGTCCTACGAGCAGTACTTC,CASSLRDGSYEQYF
TRBJ1-1,15,NA,TRBD1,TRBV11-1,TGTGCCAGCAGCTTCGGACAGGGGGCTTTCGCTGAAGCTTTCTTT,CASSFGQGAFAEAFF
TRBJ1-5,16,few,NA,TRBV2,TGTGCCAGCAGTGAAGGCCAGGGGAATTTCAATCAGCCCCAGCATTTT,CASSEGQGNFNQPQHF
TRBJ2-3,18,NA,TRBD2,TRBV7-2,TGTGCCAGCAGCTTTCCGGGACTAGCGGGAGGACCCACAGATACGCAGTATTTT,CASSFPGLAGGPTDTQYF
TRBJ2-5,14,NA,NA,TRBV24-1,TGTGCCACCAGTAGTACAGGGATCCAAGAGACCCAGTACTTC,CATSSTGIQETQYF
TRBJ2-7,13,few,NA,TRBV2,TGTGCCAACCGACCCCCCGGGCTCGACGAGCAGTACTTC,CANRPPGLDEQYF
TRBJ2-4,13,NA,NA,TRBV30,TGTGCCTGGAGTGGTGGACTTCCGAACATTCAGTACTTC,CAWSGGLPNIQYF
TRBJ2-1,15,few,TRBD2,TRBV30,TGTGCCGTACAACTAGCGGGGGGGGAGAGCAATGAGCAGTTCTTC,CAVQLAGGESNEQFF
TRBJ2-5,12,many,NA,TRBV7-8,TGTGCCAGCAGCTCCTCTGGAGAGACCCAGTACTTC,CASSSSGETQYF
TRBJ2-7,13,NA,TRBD1,TRBV11-3,TGTGCCAGCAGCTTATCCCAGGGGGCCGAGCAGTACTTC,CASSLSQGAEQYF
TRBJ2-7,15,few,TRBD1,TRBV12-5,TGTGCTAGTGGTTTGGCGGGGACAGGGCCCTACGAGCAGTACTTC,CASGLAGTGPYEQYF
TRBJ2-1,16,few,TRBD2,TRBV15,TGTGCCACCAGCAGAGGGACTAGCGGGGAAGGGGGTGAGCAGTTCTTC,CATSRGTSGEGGEQFF
TRBJ2-3,15,NA,NA,TRBV29-1,TGCAGCGTTACTCCGCAGGGGAAGAGCACAGATACGCAGTATTTT,CSVTPQGKSTDTQYF
TRBJ1-1,15,NA,NA,TRBV7-8,TGTGCCAGCAGCTTAGGGAGCGGGGAAGTTACTGAAGCTTTCTTT,CASSLGSGEVTEAFF
TRBJ2-3,15,few,NA,TRBV5-1,TGCGCCAGCAGCCCTGGGGCGGGCGGGACAGATACGCAGTATTTT,CASSPGAGGTDTQYF
TRBJ2-7,15,few,NA,TRBV20-1,TGCAGTGCTAGAGAAACAGGCATAGGTTCCTACGAGCAGTACTTC,CSARETGIGSYEQYF
TRBJ1-1,14,NA,NA,TRBV20-1,TGCAGTGCTAGAGGTTGGTCAGGGAACACTGAAGCTTTCTTT,CSARGWSGNTEAFF
TRBJ2-1,18,NA,TRBD2,TRBV20-1,TGCAGTGCTAGACCGGGACTAGCGGGAGTGAGCTCCTACAATGAGCAGTTCTTC,CSARPGLAGVSSYNEQFF
TRBJ1-3,15,NA,NA,TRBV5-5,TGTGCCAGCAGCTACTCGGACTTAGCTGGAAACACCATATATTTT,CASSYSDLAGNTIYF
TRBJ2-1,17,many,NA,TRBV4-3,TGCGCCAGCAGCCAGGGCCCCTCAGGGTCCCCATACAATGAGCAGTTCTTC,CASSQGPSGSPYNEQFF
TRBJ2-7,15,many,TRBD1,TRBV12-3/TRBV12-4,TGTGCCAGCAGCCTTTTGACAGGGGCAAACTACGAGCAGTACTTC,CASSLLTGANYEQYF
TRBJ2-5,15,NA,NA,TRBV7-8,TGTGCCAGCAGCTTAAGGGCGGGGACTTTACTTGCCCAGTACTTC,CASSLRAGTLLAQYF
TRBJ2-7,17,many,TRBD1,TRBV7-8,TGTGCCAGCAGCTTAGGGGACAGAACAATCCTTTCCTACGAGCAGTACTTC,CASSLGDRTILSYEQYF
TRBJ2-1,14,NA,NA,TRBV9,TGTGCCAGCAGCGGGCCGGGACTCCCCAATGAGCAGTTCTTC,CASSGPGLPNEQFF
TRBJ2-7,15,NA,TRBD1,TRBV29-1,TGCAGCGTTGAGTGGGACAGGGGGCCTTCCTACGAGCAGTACTTC,CSVEWDRGPSYEQYF
TRBJ2-3,14,NA,TRBD2,TRBV12-3/TRBV12-4,TGTGCCAGCAGTGTTGGCGGGAGGACAGATACGCAGTATTTT,CASSVGGRTDTQYF
TRBJ2-1,15,NA,NA,TRBV5-6,TGTGCCAGCAGCTACGGGGCGATTTTTAACAATGAGCAGTTCTTC,CASSYGAIFNNEQFF
TRBJ2-1,15,NA,NA,TRBV28,TGTGCCAGCAGTTCGATCCGACTGGTTGTCGATGAGCAGTTCTTC,CASSSIRLVVDEQFF
TRBJ2-7,13,few,NA,TRBV3-1,TGTGCCAGCAGCCTGACAGGTTATTACGAGCAGTACTTC,CASSLTGYYEQYF
TRBJ2-7,14,few,NA,TRBV20-1,TGCAGTGCTAGAGGACTACTCTTAGGAAGTGAGCAGTACTTC,CSARGLLLGSEQYF
TRBJ2-7,15,few,TRBD2,TRBV12-3/TRBV12-4,TGTGCCAGCAGTTGGACTAGCGGGAAGTCCTACGAGCAGTACTTC,CASSWTSGKSYEQYF
TRBJ1-1,17,NA,NA,TRBV29-1,TGCAGCGCTCCCTCCCCCGGGCCCCCACTGATGAACACTGAAGCTTTCTTT,CSAPSPGPPLMNTEAFF
TRBJ2-2,16,few,NA,TRBV6-5,TGTGCCAGCAGTTACTCCAGGGGGGCCGGCACCGGGGAGCTGTTTTTT,CASSYSRGAGTGELFF
TRBJ1-1,15,NA,NA,TRBV6-5,TGTGCCAGCAGTTGGACTGAGGACTGGGACACTGAAGCTTTCTTT,CASSWTEDWDTEAFF
TRBJ2-7,14,NA,TRBD1,TRBV11-2,TGTGCCAGCAGCACGACAGGGAATCGGTACGAGCAGTACTTC,CASSTTGNRYEQYF
TRBJ2-3,15,NA,NA,TRBV5-5,TGTGCCAGCAGCCCCAGGGGAAGCAGCACAGATACGCAGTATTTT,CASSPRGSSTDTQYF
TRBJ2-2,15,many,NA,TRBV6-5,TGTGCCAGCAGCGAGGGGGAGGCGGACACCGGGGAGCTGTTTTTT,CASSEGEADTGELFF
TRBJ2-2,16,few,NA,TRBV5-1,TGCGCCAGCAGCTTGGCCCCGGGGCTGAACACCGGGGAGCTGTTTTTT,CASSLAPGLNTGELFF
TRBJ2-1,15,NA,NA,TRBV6-5,TGTGCCAGCAGTGAATTAGCGCTACCCTACAATGAGCAGTTCTTC,CASSELALPYNEQFF
TRBJ1-1,16,few,TRBD1,TRBV20-1,TGCAGTGCGAACGGAAGAGGGACAGCAAGGTACACTGAAGCTTTCTTT,CSANGRGTARYTEAFF
TRBJ2-5,13,NA,TRBD2,TRBV29-1,TGCAGCGTTTATTATAGCGGGGCTTTGACCCAGTACTTC,CSVYYSGALTQYF
TRBJ2-3,15,few,NA,TRBV5-1,TGCGCCAGCAGGTGGACACCTGGCAGCACAGATACGCAGTATTTT,CASRWTPGSTDTQYF
TRBJ2-5,15,few,TRBD2,TRBV24-1,TGTGCCACCACCAAAACTAGCGGCCCTCAAGAGACCCAGTACTTC,CATTKTSGPQETQYF
TRBJ2-1,13,NA,NA,TRBV7-9,TGTGCCAGCAGCCCCCTTCATCGTTATGAGCAGTTCTTC,CASSPLHRYEQFF
TRBJ2-1,16,NA,NA,TRBV13,TGTGCCAGCAGCACCACGAGGACGACCGGGGACCATGAGCAGTTCTTC,CASSTTRTTGDHEQFF
TRBJ2-1,12,NA,NA,TRBV12-3/TRBV12-4,TGTGCCAGCAGTCCTGAGATCAATGAGCAGTTCTTC,CASSPEINEQFF
TRBJ2-7,13,NA,TRBD1,TRBV12-3/TRBV12-4,TGTGCCAGCAGTCTGGGGACAGTTTACGAGCAGTACTTC,CASSLGTVYEQYF
TRBJ2-3,14,NA,TRBD2,TRBV15,TGTGCCACCTATAGCGGGGGACGCACAGATACGCAGTATTTT,CATYSGGRTDTQYF